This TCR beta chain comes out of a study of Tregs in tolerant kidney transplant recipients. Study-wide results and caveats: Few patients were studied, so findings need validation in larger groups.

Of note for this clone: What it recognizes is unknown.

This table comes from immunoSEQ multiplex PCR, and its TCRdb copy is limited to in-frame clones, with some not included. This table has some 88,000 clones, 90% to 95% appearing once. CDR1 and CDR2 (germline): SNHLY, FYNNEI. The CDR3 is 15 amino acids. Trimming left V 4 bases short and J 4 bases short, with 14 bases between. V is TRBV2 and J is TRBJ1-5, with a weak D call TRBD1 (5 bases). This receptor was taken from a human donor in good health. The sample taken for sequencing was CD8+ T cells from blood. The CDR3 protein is CASSAHRGSNQPQHF. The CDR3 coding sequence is TGTGCCAGCAGTGCCCATCGGGGGTCGAATCAGCCCCAGCATTTT.